A single sample is the source of the 25 T cell receptor beta chains below, sequenced in a study of blood T cell repertoires in COVID-19. Method: immunoSEQ multiplex PCR; TCRdb's copy keeps in-frame clones and lacks some. The sample records roughly 240,000 clones, about nine tenths being singletons. Sequencing was carried out using PBMCs or T cells enriched from blood (not recorded which). These TCRs come from a man aged 45 to 65 who had been exposed to COVID-19.

The V and J genes are TRBV15 and TRBJ1-1, with a possible D match to TRBD1 (5 bases). Trimming removed 3 bases from V and 2 bases from J, with 7 bases in between. Germline CDR1 LNHNV, CDR2 YYDKDF (reference sequence). The CDR3 spans 13 residues. The CDR3 region has the DNA TGTGCCACCAGCAGGGGGCCCAACACTGAAGCTTTCTTT. Protein: CATSRGPNTEAFF.

CDR3 residues: CSVEATLETQYF. The DNA for the CDR3 is TGCAGCGTTGAAGCCACTTTGGAGACCCAGTACTTC. The chain recombines TRBV29-1 with TRBJ2-5; D is undetermined. V gave up 1 base and J gave up 5 bases, with 8 bases separating them. Germline V gives CDR1 SQVTM, CDR2 ANQGSEA. The CDR3 is 12 residues long.

The rearrangement joins TRBV3-1 (or the pseudogene TRBV3-2) to TRBJ1-3, with 11 bases fitting TRBD1. CDR3 length: 14 residues. Germline V lookup: CDR1 LGHDT, CDR2 YNNKEL (reference sequence). V shed 5 bases, J shed 7 bases, and the junction held 4 bases outside the gene matches. This CDR3 reads CASSVGDRGNTIYF. CDR3 bases: TGTGCCAGCAGCGTCGGGGACAGGGGGAACACCATATATTTT.

The CDR3 protein is CASSLNRDSNEKLFF. CDR3 DNA: TGCGCCAGCAGCTTAAATCGGGACAGTAATGAAAAACTGTTTTTT. The genes are TRBV5-1 and TRBJ1-4; 7 bases fit TRBD1. V lost 2 bases and J lost 4; bases outside the gene matches: 5. The germline CDR1 and CDR2 sequences are SGHRS and YFSETQ. This CDR3 is 15 amino acids long.

The rearrangement links TRBV28 to TRBJ1-2; D remains unclear. There are 14 residues in the CDR3. The germline V and J ends were trimmed by 2 bases and 3 bases, with 10 bases remaining between them. Germline V lookup: CDR1 MDHEN, CDR2 SYDVKM. The CDR3 protein is CASSLVRVDYGYTF. DNA for the CDR3: TGTGCCAGCAGTTTAGTGAGGGTGGACTATGGCTACACCTTC.

This chain uses TRBV11-2 with TRBJ2-2, with 11 bases identical to TRBD1. This CDR3 has 16 amino acids. V shed 2 bases, J shed 5 bases, and the junction held 4 bases outside the gene matches. CDR1 is SGHAT and CDR2 is FQNNGV in the germline V gene. CDR3 sequence: CASSLSGTGGTGELFF. The CDR3 DNA reads as TGTGCCAGCAGCTTATCCGGGACAGGGGGGACCGGGGAGCTGTTTTTT.

The chain joins TRBV9 to TRBJ1-5; TRBD1 agrees at 7 bases. J gave up 5 bases and V 5 bases, and 7 bases lay outside the gene matches. In germline, CDR1 is SGDLS, CDR2 YYNGEE. The CDR3 contains 14 residues. CDR3 in amino acids: CASSQDREDQPQHF. The DNA for the CDR3 is TGTGCCAGCAGTCAAGACAGGGAGGATCAGCCCCAGCATTTT.

V gene TRBV7-6 combines with J gene TRBJ1-1; TRBD1 agrees at 7 bases. The CDR3 loop spans 15 amino acids. The J segment lost 4 bases and the V segment lost 5 bases, leaving 10 bases of the junction unmatched. Germline V gives CDR1 SGHVS, CDR2 FNYEAQ. The CDR3 DNA follows: TGTGCCAGCAGCATCAGACAGGGACCATCCACTGAAGCTTTCTTT. Translating it yields CASSIRQGPSTEAFF.

In its sample, this clone was seen once. Other DNA sequences within the sample encode an identical CDR3. This chain joins TRBV5-1 and TRBJ1-5, with D uncertain. In germline, CDR1 is SGHRS, CDR2 YFSETQ. V dropped 0 bases and J dropped 2 bases, with 6 bases sitting between them. The CDR3 covers 14 residues. In DNA, the CDR3 is TGCGCCAGCAGCTTGGGGGCAGGCAATCAGCCCCAGCATTTT. Protein product: CASSLGAGNQPQHF. The full variable domain, with the rest looked up from reference TRBV5-1 and TRBJ1-5, is KAGVTQTPRYLIKTRGQQVTLSCSPISGHRSVSWYQQTPGQGLQFLFEYFSETQRNKGNFPGRFSGRQFSNSRSEMNVSTLELGDSALYLCASSLGAGNQPQHFGDGTRLSIL.

The CDR3: CASSGRAYGYTF. The CDR3 coding sequence is TGTGCCAGCAGTGGGAGGGCCTATGGCTACACCTTC. The chain uses TRBV28 and TRBJ1-2; D is uncertain. The CDR3 length is 12 residues. CDR1 is MDHEN, CDR2 SYDVKM, per germline. V lost 5 bases and J lost 4, with 8 bases in between.

The CDR3, as DNA: TGTGCCAGCAGCCCCCGGACAGGCAACTCTGGAAACACCATATATTTT. Its protein is CASSPRTGNSGNTIYF. V is TRBV5-8 and J is TRBJ1-3, with TRBD1 matching 7 bases. The CDR3 has 16 amino acids. The germline CDR1 and CDR2 sequences are SGHTS and YDEGEE. The ends lost 4 bases at V and 0 bases at J; junction bases unmatched: 7. Based on the CDR3 plus reference TRBV5-8 and TRBJ1-3, the full variable domain is EAGVTQSPTHLIKTRGQQATLRCSPISGHTSVYWYQQALGLGLQFLLWYDEGEERNRGNFPPRFSGRQFPNYSSELNVNALELEDSALYLCASSPRTGNSGNTIYFGEGSWLTVV.

This clone has just a few counts. DNA of the CDR3: TGTGCCAGCAGCTTGGAGGGGCATGAAAAACTGTTTTTT. As protein: CASSLEGHEKLFF. This chain uses TRBV5-4 with TRBJ1-4; possible D gene TRBD1, 5 bases. The germline CDR1 and CDR2 sequences are SGHNT and YYREEE (reference sequence). The CDR3 is 13 residues long. The ends were cut back, 0 bases at V and 6 bases at J, with 6 bases in the middle.

This clone was observed a handful of times. V gene TRBV21-1 combines with J gene TRBJ1-5; the D call TRBD1 from the table was never checked on the DNA. TRBV21-1 is flagged as a pseudogene. This CDR3 has 12 amino acids. For the CDR3, the DNA is TGTGCCAGCAACCCAGGGAATCAGCCCCAGCATTTT. Its protein is CASNPGNQPQHF.

The chain employs TRBV27 and TRBJ2-3; 9 bases align to TRBD1. Germline CDR1 is MNHEY and CDR2 is SMNVEV (reference sequence). The CDR3 consists of 17 residues. Trimming took 3 bases from V and 3 from J; bases not matched to a gene: 10. The chain's CDR3 is CASSFQGTGRETDTQYF. The CDR3 DNA sequence: TGTGCCAGCAGTTTCCAAGGGACAGGGAGAGAAACAGATACGCAGTATTTT.

The rearrangement joins TRBV9 to TRBJ2-3, with 10 bases fitting TRBD2. Trimming cost V 2 bases and J 5 bases; bases outside gene matches: 5. Germline CDR1 SGDLS, CDR2 YYNGEE. The CDR3 loop spans 15 amino acids. In nucleotides, the CDR3 is TGTGCCAGCAGCGTTAGCGGGGGGACGGGAGATACGCAGTATTTT. Its protein is CASSVSGGTGDTQYF. Looking up the rest from reference TRBV9 and TRBJ2-3 gives the full variable domain: DSGVTQTPKHLITATGQRVTLRCSPRSGDLSVYWYQQSLDQGLQFLIQYYNGEERAKGNILERFSAQQFPDLHSELNLSSLELGDSALYFCASSVSGGTGDTQYFGPGTRLTVL.

J is TRBJ2-7 and V is TRBV18; D possibly corresponds to TRBD1 (6 bases). CDR3 length equals 13 residues. Germline V gene lookup returns CDR1 KGHSH and CDR2 LQKENI. With 6 bases removed from V and 7 bases from J, the gap between germline ends came to 16 bases. CDR3 sequence (DNA): TGTGCCAGCTCCCCGGACAGTAGAGGGGAGCAGTACGTC. It specifies CASSPDSRGEQYV.

The chain recombines TRBV7-6 with TRBJ2-2; D is unclear. Germline CDR1 reads SGHVS; CDR2 reads FNYEAQ. This CDR3 comprises 14 residues. The V end lost 0 bases, the J end lost 5 bases, and 7 bases lay between the germline ends. CDR3: CASSLAQATGELFF. The DNA of the CDR3 is TGTGCCAGCAGCTTAGCCCAGGCAACCGGGGAGCTGTTTTTT.

V gene TRBV6-2 or TRBV6-3 combines with J gene TRBJ1-2; TRBD1 aligns across 9 bases. The CDR3 covers 14 residues. V shed 6 bases, J shed 5 bases, and the junction held 7 bases outside the gene matches. Germline lookup yields CDR1 MNHEY and CDR2 SVGEGT. Here the CDR3 reads CASSRDRVSYGYTF. The CDR3 coding sequence is TGTGCCAGCAGCCGGGACAGGGTCTCATATGGCTACACCTTC.

This clone showed up just once. No DNA is shown, since the ends of the CDR3 on it are uncertain; the CDR3 is the one TCRdb lists. The chain is built from TRBV21-1 and TRBJ2-7; TRBD1 is the table's D call and was not checked against the DNA. TRBV21-1 is a pseudogene segment. The CDR3 length equals 17 residues, ends included. The CDR3 region is CASSNEVGTGAQYEQYV.

The gene calls are TRBV28 and TRBJ1-3, with D uncertain. CDR3 length: 15 amino acids. Trimming shortened V by 3 bases and J by 6 bases, and 15 bases separated the two germline ends. CDR1 and CDR2 (germline): MDHEN, SYDVKM. This CDR3 is CASSFFGFTQNTIYF. The CDR3 bases are TGTGCCAGCAGTTTCTTCGGGTTTACCCAAAACACCATATATTTT.

The chain employs TRBV28 and TRBJ1-1; the match to TRBD1 covers 10 bases. Trimming removed 6 bases from V and 4 bases from J; junction bases left unmatched: 20. This CDR3 is 19 amino acids long. Germline V gives CDR1 MDHEN, CDR2 SYDVKM. The chain's CDR3 is CASSNPKRQGARWITEAFF. The CDR3 bases are TGTGCCAGCAGCAACCCTAAACGACAGGGGGCGCGATGGATCACTGAAGCTTTCTTT. The variable domain in full, completed from reference TRBV28 and TRBJ1-1, reads DVKVTQSSRYLVKRTGEKVFLECVQDMDHENMFWYRQDPGLGLRLIYFSYDVKMKEKGDIPEGYSVSREKKERFSLILESASTNQTSMYLCASSNPKRQGARWITEAFFGQGTRLTVV.

The chain is built from TRBV29-1 and TRBJ2-7; D is possibly TRBD2 (7 bases). The CDR3 totals 12 residues. Germline V CDR1 and CDR2: SQVTM, ANQGSEA. V lost 6 bases to trimming and J lost 5 bases, with 14 bases between them. In DNA form, the CDR3 reads TGCAGCGTGGCTTCCGGGGGGCACGAGCAGTACTTC. It specifies CSVASGGHEQYF.

This chain links TRBV7-3 with TRBJ1-3; D is unresolved. The CDR3 sequence is 13 residues long. The germline gives CDR1 SGHTA, CDR2 FQGTGA. Trimming pared 5 bases from V and 4 bases from J, leaving 9 bases between. The CDR3 DNA sequence: TGTGCCAGCAGCACCAGGCCAGGAAACACCATATATTTT. Translated: CASSTRPGNTIYF.

This clone showed up just a few times. This chain uses TRBV12-3 or TRBV12-4 with TRBJ1-2; TRBD1 matches 7 bases. The CDR3 length is 13 residues. Losses at the gene ends were 4 bases for V and 8 bases for J; bases not matched to a gene: 7. Here the CDR3 DNA reads TGTGCCAGCAGTTCTGGACAGGCTGGGGGCTACACCTTC. Protein: CASSSGQAGGYTF.

The sample holds one count of this clone. This chain links TRBV6-5 with TRBJ2-1; 7 bases line up with TRBD1. The germline CDR1 and CDR2 sequences are MNHEY and SVGAGI. V was clipped by 6 bases and J by 4 bases; unmatched bases: 6. The CDR3 is 14 amino acids. This CDR3 reads CASRQTGEYNEQFF. Here the CDR3 DNA reads TGTGCCAGCAGGCAAACAGGGGAATACAATGAGCAGTTCTTC.